One sample yielded the 2 T cell receptor beta chains listed below, sequenced in a study of blood T cell repertoires in COVID-19. Using immunoSEQ multiplex PCR, the repertoire was profiled, and TCRdb retains in-frame clones only, with some absent. The sample contains around 200,000 clones, around 83% of which appear only once. The specimen was peripheral blood. The receptor source for this set is a man in his forties or fifties with active or convalescent COVID-19.

The chain recombines TRBV7-9 with TRBJ1-4, with 9 nucleotides matching TRBD1. Trimming removed 5 bases from V and 8 bases from J; junction bases left unmatched: 15. The CDR3 runs 17 residues. Germline V gene lookup returns CDR1 SEHNR and CDR2 FQNEAQ (reference sequence). The CDR3 reads CASSIRSGTGSLEKLFF. The CDR3 DNA follows: TGTGCCAGCAGCATTAGGTCGGGGACAGGGTCTCTAGAAAAACTGTTTTTT. The full variable domain, rest sourced from reference TRBV7-9 and TRBJ1-4, is DTGVSQNPRHKITKRGQNVTFRCDPISEHNRLYWYRQTLGQGPEFLTYFQNEAQLEKSRLLSDRFSAERPKGSFSTLEIQRTEQGDSAMYLCASSIRSGTGSLEKLFFGSGTQLSVL.

The gene calls are TRBV6-5 and TRBJ1-3; a weak D match, TRBD1 (6 bases). CDR1 is MNHEY and CDR2 is SVGAGI in the germline V gene. The CDR3 runs 14 residues. Trimming pared 7 bases from V and 0 bases from J, leaving 10 bases between. The CDR3 sequence: CASNRDISGNTIYF. The CDR3, as DNA: TGTGCCAGCAATCGGGACATCTCTGGAAACACCATATATTTT.